This is a list of T cell receptor beta chains from one sample in a study of Ad26.COV2.S vaccination and SARS-CoV-2 variants. TCRdb keeps only in-frame clones here, not all; method: immunoSEQ multiplex PCR. The sample records about 680,000 clones, around 90% being singletons. The input for sequencing was peripheral blood, taken in a trial of Ad26.COV2.S vaccine versus placebo. All receptors derive from a person aged 18-65 years who received the Ad26.COV2.S COVID-19 vaccine or a placebo. Both conserved end residues are part of each CDR3. The order of the fields is J gene, V gene, D gene, CDR3 protein. A D gene is named only where the DNA matches it firmly.

j_call: TRBJ2-7
v_call: TRBV6-2/TRBV6-3
d_call: TRBD2
cdr3_aa: CASSSRGLAGAYEQYF

j_call: TRBJ2-2
v_call: TRBV5-1
d_call: TRBD2
cdr3_aa: CASSLTGGTGELFF

j_call: TRBJ2-6
v_call: TRBV6-2/TRBV6-3
d_call: NA
cdr3_aa: CASSYPWSAGANVLTF

j_call: TRBJ1-1
v_call: TRBV6-2/TRBV6-3
d_call: NA
cdr3_aa: CASSGSGPDTEAFF

j_call: TRBJ1-5
v_call: TRBV7-3
d_call: NA
cdr3_aa: CASSLSGVGQPQHF

j_call: TRBJ2-7
v_call: TRBV23-1
d_call: NA
cdr3_aa: CASSHPKEVDYEQYF

j_call: TRBJ1-5
v_call: TRBV12-5
d_call: TRBD1
cdr3_aa: CASGFRQGEGYSNQPQHF

j_call: TRBJ2-6
v_call: TRBV6-1
d_call: NA
cdr3_aa: CASSEFEAAGANVLTF

j_call: TRBJ1-2
v_call: TRBV19
d_call: TRBD1
cdr3_aa: CASNQDRGFGYTF

j_call: TRBJ2-1
v_call: TRBV4-3
d_call: NA
cdr3_aa: CASSHSLRDEQFF

j_call: TRBJ1-6
v_call: TRBV27
d_call: NA
cdr3_aa: CASSLGGDNSPLHF

j_call: TRBJ1-1
v_call: TRBV5-1
d_call: TRBD1
cdr3_aa: CASSLLKTGGITEAFF